This paragraph covers one TCR beta chain sequence. As handled by the study authors: It was from reference gene primer amplification that nucleated cell counts were estimated. The method was immunoSEQ multiplex PCR; TCRdb's version includes in-frame clones alone and lacks a portion of them. V and J calls and clone size are given by that table; D and trimming were obtained from the DNA. Found here are about 53,000 clones, approximately 80% of them singletons; the top ten hold 13% to 15%. The V gene end was trimmed by 5 bases and the J gene end by 6 bases; junction bases not matched to a gene: 10. The germline gives CDR1 PRHDT, CDR2 FYEKMQ (reference sequence). The CDR3 consists of 16 residues. This sample is drawn from a study of blood T cell repertoires in COVID-19. Study at large: The study drew acute and convalescent COVID-19 samples from the United States, Italy and Spain. T cells, B-cell-depleted T cells, or PBMCs provided the cDNA or gDNA that served as material.

Sequenced sample: peripheral blood. The gene calls are TRBV13 and TRBJ2-2, with TRBD2 matching over 9 bases. The clonotype comes from a human donor in a cohort sampled during active COVID-19. CDR3 in DNA: TGTGCCAGCAGCACGGGCGGGGGGGCCGCTTCCGGGGAGCTGTTTTTT. Amino acids: CASSTGGGAASGELFF.